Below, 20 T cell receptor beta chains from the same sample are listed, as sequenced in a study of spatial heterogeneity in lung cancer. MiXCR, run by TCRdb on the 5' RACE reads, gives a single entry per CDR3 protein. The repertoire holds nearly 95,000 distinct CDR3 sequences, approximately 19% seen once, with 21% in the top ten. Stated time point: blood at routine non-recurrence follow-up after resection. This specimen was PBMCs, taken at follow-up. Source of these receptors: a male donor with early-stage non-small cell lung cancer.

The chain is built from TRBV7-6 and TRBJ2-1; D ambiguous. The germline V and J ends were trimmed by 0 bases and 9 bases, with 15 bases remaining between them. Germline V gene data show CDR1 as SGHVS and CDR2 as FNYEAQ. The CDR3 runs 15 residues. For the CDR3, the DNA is TGTGCCAGCAGCTTAGCTGCCAGACCAATGAGTGAGCAGTTCTTC. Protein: CASSLAARPMSEQFF. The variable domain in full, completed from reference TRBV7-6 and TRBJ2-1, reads GAGVSQSPRYKVTKRGQDVALRCDPISGHVSLYWYRQALGQGPEFLTYFNYEAQQDKSGLPNDRFSAERPEGSISTLTIQRTEQRDSAMYRCASSLAARPMSEQFFGPGTRLTVL.

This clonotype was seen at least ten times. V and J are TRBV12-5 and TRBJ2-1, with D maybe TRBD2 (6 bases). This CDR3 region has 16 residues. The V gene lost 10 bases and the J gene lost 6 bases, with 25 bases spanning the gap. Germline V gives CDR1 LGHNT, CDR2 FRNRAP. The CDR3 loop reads CATVPTSGSGINEQFF. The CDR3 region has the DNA TGTGCTACAGTCCCGACCAGCGGGTCCGGAATCAATGAGCAGTTCTTC.

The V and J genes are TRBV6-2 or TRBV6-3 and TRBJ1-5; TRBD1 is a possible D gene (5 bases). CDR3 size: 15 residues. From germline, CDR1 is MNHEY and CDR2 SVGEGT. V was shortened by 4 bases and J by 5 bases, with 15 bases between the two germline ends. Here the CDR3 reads CASSSSPRGYQPQHF. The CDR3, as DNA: TGTGCCAGCAGTTCCTCCCCCCGGGGGTATCAGCCCCAGCATTTT.

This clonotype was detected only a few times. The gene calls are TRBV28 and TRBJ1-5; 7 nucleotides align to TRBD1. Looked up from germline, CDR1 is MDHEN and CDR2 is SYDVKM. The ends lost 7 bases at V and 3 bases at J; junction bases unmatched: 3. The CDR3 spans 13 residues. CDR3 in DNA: TGTGCCAGCAAGGGGGCAGACAATCAGCCCCAGCATTTT. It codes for CASKGADNQPQHF.

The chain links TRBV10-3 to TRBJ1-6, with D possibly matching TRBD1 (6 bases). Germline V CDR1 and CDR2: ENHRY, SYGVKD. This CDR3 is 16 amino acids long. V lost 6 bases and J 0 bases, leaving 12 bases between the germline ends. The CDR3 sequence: CAIREGQLSYNSPLHF. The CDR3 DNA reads TGTGCCATCAGGGAAGGACAGCTCTCCTATAATTCACCCCTCCACTTT.

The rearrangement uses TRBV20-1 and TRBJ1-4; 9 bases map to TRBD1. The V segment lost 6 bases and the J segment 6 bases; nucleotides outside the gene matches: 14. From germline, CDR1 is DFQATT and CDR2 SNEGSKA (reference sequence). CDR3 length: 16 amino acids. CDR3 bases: TGCAGTGCCACCGAGACAGGGGGTTCAGTTCATGAAAAACTGTTTTTT. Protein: CSATETGGSVHEKLFF.

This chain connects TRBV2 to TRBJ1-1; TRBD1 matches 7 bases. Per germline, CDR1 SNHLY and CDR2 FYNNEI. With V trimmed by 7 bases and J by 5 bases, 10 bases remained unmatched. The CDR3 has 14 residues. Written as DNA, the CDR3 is TGTGCCAGCACCCAGGGGGGCAGGGCGACTGAAGCTTTCTTT. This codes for CASTQGGRATEAFF. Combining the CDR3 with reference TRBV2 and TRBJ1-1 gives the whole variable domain EPEVTQTPSHQVTQMGQEVILRCVPISNHLYFYWYRQILGQKVEFLVSFYNNEISEKSEIFDDQFSVERPDGSNFTLKIRSTKLEDSAMYFCASTQGGRATEAFFGQGTRLTVV.

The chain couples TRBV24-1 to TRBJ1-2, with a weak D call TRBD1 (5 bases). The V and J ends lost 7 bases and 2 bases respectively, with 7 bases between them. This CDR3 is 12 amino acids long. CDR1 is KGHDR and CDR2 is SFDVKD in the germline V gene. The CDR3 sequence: CATSDSNYGYTF. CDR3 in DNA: TGTGCCACCAGCGACAGCAACTATGGCTACACCTTC.

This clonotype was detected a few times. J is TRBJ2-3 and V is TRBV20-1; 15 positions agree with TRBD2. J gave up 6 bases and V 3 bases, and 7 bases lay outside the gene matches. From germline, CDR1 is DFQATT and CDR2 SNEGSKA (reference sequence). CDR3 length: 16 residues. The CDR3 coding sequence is TGCAGTGCTAGGGCAGGACTAGCGGGGGGGTCGGATACGCAGTATTTT. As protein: CSARAGLAGGSDTQYF.

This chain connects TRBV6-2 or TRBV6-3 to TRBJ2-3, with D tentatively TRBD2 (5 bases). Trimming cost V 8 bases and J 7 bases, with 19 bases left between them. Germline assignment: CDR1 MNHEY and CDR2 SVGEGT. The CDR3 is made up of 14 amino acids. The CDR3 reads CASQKEGGSYTQYF. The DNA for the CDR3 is TGTGCCAGCCAAAAAGAGGGCGGATCGTATACGCAGTATTTT.

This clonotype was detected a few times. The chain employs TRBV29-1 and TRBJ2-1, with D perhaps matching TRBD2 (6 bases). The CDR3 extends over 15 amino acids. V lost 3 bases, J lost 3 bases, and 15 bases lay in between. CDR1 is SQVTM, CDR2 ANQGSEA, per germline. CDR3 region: CSVEDLWRDYNEQFF. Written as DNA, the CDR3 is TGCAGCGTTGAGGACTTGTGGAGGGACTACAATGAGCAGTTCTTC.

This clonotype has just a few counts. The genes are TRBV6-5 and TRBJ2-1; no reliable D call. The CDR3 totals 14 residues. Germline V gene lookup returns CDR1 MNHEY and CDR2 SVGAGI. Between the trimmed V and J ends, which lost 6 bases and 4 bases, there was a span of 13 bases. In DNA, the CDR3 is TGTGCCAGCAGAATTACCCGAACGTACAATGAGCAGTTCTTC. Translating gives CASRITRTYNEQFF.

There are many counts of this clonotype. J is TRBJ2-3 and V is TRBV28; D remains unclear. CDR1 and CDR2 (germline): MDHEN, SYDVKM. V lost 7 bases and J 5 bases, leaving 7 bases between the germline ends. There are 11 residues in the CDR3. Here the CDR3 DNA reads TGTGCCAGCAAGGGTTTAGATACGCAGTATTTT. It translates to CASKGLDTQYF.

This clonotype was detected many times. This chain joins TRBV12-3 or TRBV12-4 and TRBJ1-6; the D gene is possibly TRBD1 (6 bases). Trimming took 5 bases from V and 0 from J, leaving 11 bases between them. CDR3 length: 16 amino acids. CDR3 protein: CASSPGQNSYNSPLHF. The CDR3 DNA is TGTGCCAGCAGTCCCGGACAGAACTCCTATAATTCACCCCTCCACTTT.

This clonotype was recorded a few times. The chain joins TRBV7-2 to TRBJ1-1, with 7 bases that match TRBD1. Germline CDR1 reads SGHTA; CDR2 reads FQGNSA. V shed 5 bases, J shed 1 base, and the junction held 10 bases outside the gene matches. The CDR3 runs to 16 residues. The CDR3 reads CASSPKKGTENTEAFF. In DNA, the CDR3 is TGTGCCAGCAGCCCTAAAAAGGGGACAGAGAACACTGAAGCTTTCTTT.

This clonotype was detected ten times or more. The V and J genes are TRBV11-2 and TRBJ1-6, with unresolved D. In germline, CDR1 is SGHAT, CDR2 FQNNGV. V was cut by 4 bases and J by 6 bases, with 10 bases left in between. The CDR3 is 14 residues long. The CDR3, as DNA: TGTGCCAGCAGCTCGCGGAGGGCTAATTCACCCCTCCACTTT. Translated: CASSSRRANSPLHF.

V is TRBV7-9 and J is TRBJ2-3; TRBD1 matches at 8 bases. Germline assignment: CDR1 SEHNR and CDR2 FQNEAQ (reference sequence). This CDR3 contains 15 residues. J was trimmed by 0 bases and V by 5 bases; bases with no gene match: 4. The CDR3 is CASSLGQGSTDTQYF. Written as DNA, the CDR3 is TGTGCCAGCAGCCTCGGACAGGGAAGCACAGATACGCAGTATTTT.

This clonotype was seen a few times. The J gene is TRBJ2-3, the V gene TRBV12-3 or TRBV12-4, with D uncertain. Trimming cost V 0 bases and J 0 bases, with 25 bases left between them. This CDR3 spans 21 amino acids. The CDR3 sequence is CASSLALIWGSTKTSTDTQYF. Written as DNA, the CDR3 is TGTGCCAGCAGTTTAGCGCTAATATGGGGATCGACCAAAACTAGCACAGATACGCAGTATTTT.

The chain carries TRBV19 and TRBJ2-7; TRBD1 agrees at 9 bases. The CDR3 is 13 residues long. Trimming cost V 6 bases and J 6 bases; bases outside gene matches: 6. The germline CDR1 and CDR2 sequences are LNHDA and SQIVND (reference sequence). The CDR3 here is CASSPGQGLEQYV. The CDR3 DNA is TGTGCCAGTAGCCCGGGACAGGGCCTCGAGCAGTACGTC.

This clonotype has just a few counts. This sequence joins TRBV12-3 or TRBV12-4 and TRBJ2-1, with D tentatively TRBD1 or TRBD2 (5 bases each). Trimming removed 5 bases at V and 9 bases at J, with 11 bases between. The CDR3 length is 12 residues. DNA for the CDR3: TGTGCCAGCAGTCCAACTAGGGGTGAGCAGTTCTTC. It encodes CASSPTRGEQFF.